This section outlines one T cell receptor (beta chain) sequence together with its context. The antigen is undetermined. TCRdb itself ran the 5' RACE reads through MiXCR, one entry per CDR3 protein. This table holds about 550,000 distinct CDR3 sequences, about 19% found once. The J segment lost 6 bases and the V segment lost 3 bases, leaving 7 bases of the junction unmatched. There are 16 residues in the CDR3. The data originate from a study of T cells after yellow fever vaccination. Whole-study context: Each low-cell-number fraction was prepared by means of SMART-Seq v4 Ultra Low Input. General study points: Weaker overall was a secondary response that nonetheless peaked faster, on day 5 versus 15.

The genes are TRBV12-3 or TRBV12-4 and TRBJ2-1, with 11 nucleotides matching TRBD2. This TCR came from a young man who received the YFV17D yellow fever vaccine. The sample was PBMCs, taken 15 days after the yellow fever booster vaccination. This CDR3 is CASSFRGTSGANEQFF. In nucleotides, the CDR3 is TGTGCCAGCAGTTTCCGCGGGACTAGCGGAGCCAATGAGCAGTTCTTC.